This is a list of T cell receptor beta chains from one sample in a study of OX40 agonist ivuxolimab in advanced cancers. Only in-frame clones appear in the TCRdb table, and some are missing; sequencing was by immunoSEQ multiplex PCR. Among some 95,000 clones, 87% were seen once, and the ten largest hold approximately 0.5%. This sample comprised CD4+ or CD8+ T cells sorted from blood, obtained in a trial of the OX40 agonist ivuxolimab. These receptors all come from an adult with an advanced solid tumor such as melanoma, head and neck, liver or kidney cancer. CDR3s include the opening cysteine and the closing phenylalanine or tryptophan. A D gene is named only where the DNA matches it firmly. Expanded clones get a size class; other rows say once, few or many, or leave the size out.

>NA|NA|TRBJ2-5|TRBV29-1
TGCAGCGCATCTAGGGGAGACCAAGAGACCCAGTACTTC
CSASRGDQETQYF
>NA|TRBD2|TRBJ2-3|TRBV5-1
TGCGCCAGCAGCTTAATAGTGGGGGGGACAGATACGCAGTATTTT
CASSLIVGGTDTQYF
>NA|NA|TRBJ2-7|TRBV27
TGTGCCAGCAGCTGGGGGAGGTCGAGTTACGAGCAGTACTTC
CASSWGRSSYEQYF
>NA|NA|TRBJ1-2|TRBV9
TGTGCCAGCAGCCCTGGGTTAGGGTACTGCACCTTC
CASSPGLGYCTF
>NA|NA|TRBJ2-5|TRBV5-1
TGCGCCAGCAGCTTGAACCCCCAGAGGGAGACCCAGTACTTC
CASSLNPQRETQYF
>NA|NA|TRBJ2-1|TRBV9
TGTGCCAGCAGCGAGGATAGTGGGGGGGCTGGTAATGAGCAGTTCTTC
CASSEDSGGAGNEQFF
>NA|TRBD2|TRBJ2-5|TRBV10-3
TGTGCCATCAGTCTTAGTGGGGGGGAAGAGACCCAGTACTTC
CAISLSGGEETQYF
>NA|NA|TRBJ1-3|TRBV9
TGTGCCAGCAGCGTAGGACTCTCTGGAAACACCATATATTTT
CASSVGLSGNTIYF
>NA|NA|TRBJ2-1|TRBV2
TGTGCCAGCAGGACCCGGGCCCTGGGAGAGCAGTTCTTC
CASRTRALGEQFF
>few|NA|TRBJ2-7|TRBV14
TGTGCCAGCAGCCCATTAACCGGGACATACGCCCCTGGGCAGTACTTC
CASSPLTGTYAPGQYF
>NA|TRBD1|TRBJ1-6|TRBV7-3
TGTGCCAGCAGCCGATATGGACAGGGCGTCTATAATTCACCCCTCCACTTT
CASSRYGQGVYNSPLHF
>NA|NA|TRBJ1-4|TRBV7-2
TGTGCCAGCAGCTTAGTGGGTGCCGAAAAACTGTTTTTT
CASSLVGAEKLFF
>NA|TRBD1|TRBJ1-2|TRBV2
TGTGCCAGCAGATATACAGGGGCGAAAGGCTACACCTTC
CASRYTGAKGYTF
>NA|NA|TRBJ1-1|TRBV5-5
TGTGCCAGCAGCTTGGATGCGAACACTGAAGCTTTCTTT
CASSLDANTEAFF
>NA|NA|TRBJ1-2|TRBV10-3
TGTGCCATCAGTGAAACAGGGACTGTTAACTATGGCTACACCTTC
CAISETGTVNYGYTF
>few|NA|TRBJ1-2|TRBV19
TGTGCCAGTAGTATAGAAGTTAATGGCTACACCTTC
CASSIEVNGYTF
>NA|NA|TRBJ1-4|TRBV7-2
TGTGCCAGCAGCTTAGCAGGGGCAACTAATGAAAAACTGTTTTTT
CASSLAGATNEKLFF
>NA|NA|TRBJ2-7|TRBV19
TGTGCCACCCAAGAATCCGGGGTGAAGTACGAGCAGTACTTC
CATQESGVKYEQYF
>NA|NA|TRBJ2-7|TRBV21-1
TGTGCCAGCAGCAAAGAGGGACAGGGGGCTTACGAGCAGTACTTC
CASSKEGQGAYEQYF
>NA|NA|TRBJ1-1|TRBV13
TGTGCCAGCAGCTTTCAAGGCACCCAGACTGAAGCTTTCTTT
CASSFQGTQTEAFF
>NA|NA|TRBJ2-1|TRBV6-5
TGTGCCAGCAGTAGACTAGTGGGGGGTTACAATGAGCAGTTCTTC
CASSRLVGGYNEQFF
>NA|NA|TRBJ2-7|TRBV29-1
TGCAGCGTTGGAGGGGGGGGCGGAGGTCGAGAGCAGTACTTC
CSVGGGGGGREQYF
>NA|NA|TRBJ1-2|TRBV27
TGTGCCAGCAGTTTATCCCACAGGCCCCCCTATGGCTACACCTTC
CASSLSHRPPYGYTF
>NA|TRBD1|TRBJ2-7|TRBV7-2
TGTGCCAGCAGCTCCCGACAGGGGAGTTTCTACGAGCAGTACTTC
CASSSRQGSFYEQYF
>NA|TRBD1|TRBJ2-5|TRBV18
TGTGCCAGCTCACCTGGGACAGACCAAGAGACCCAGTACTTC
CASSPGTDQETQYF
>once|TRBD1|TRBJ2-7|TRBV2
TGTGCCAGCAGAGCAGACAGGGGGCGTCAAAGCGAGCAGTACTTC
CASRADRGRQSEQYF
>NA|NA|TRBJ1-1|TRBV5-5
TGTGCCAGCAGCTGGGGGGTTGGTGCTGAAGCTTTCTTT
CASSWGVGAEAFF
>NA|NA|TRBJ1-1|TRBV11-3
TGTGCCAGCAGCGACAGAAGGAACACTGAAGCTTTCTTT
CASSDRRNTEAFF
>once|NA|TRBJ1-5|TRBV4-2
TGTGCCAGCAGCCAAGACCAGAACAATCAGCCCCAGCATTTT
CASSQDQNNQPQHF
>once|TRBD1|TRBJ2-5|TRBV7-2
TGTGCCAGCAGCCCCGTAGGGACAGGGAGCCAAGAGACCCAGTACTTC
CASSPVGTGSQETQYF
>NA|NA|TRBJ2-7|TRBV5-4
TGTGCCAGCAGCTTGGAGATGGGGGGCGGCGAGCAGTACTTC
CASSLEMGGGEQYF
>NA|NA|TRBJ2-2|TRBV7-7
TGTGCCAGCAGCTTAGTCCTAGTGAGAAACACCGGGGAGCTGTTTTTT
CASSLVLVRNTGELFF
>NA|TRBD1|TRBJ2-5|TRBV9
TGTGCCAGCAGCCCGCTAGGGGGCTGGGTCGGAGAGACCCAGTACTTC
CASSPLGGWVGETQYF
>few|NA|TRBJ2-4|TRBV9
TGTGCCAGCAGCGCCTCTGGGGTTCAGAGGGACATTCAGTACTTC
CASSASGVQRDIQYF
>NA|TRBD1|TRBJ1-2|TRBV29-1
TGCAGCGTTCTGACAGGGGGCGGCACTAATGGCTACACCTTC
CSVLTGGGTNGYTF